This TCR beta chain appears in the sequencing data of a study of blood T cell repertoires in COVID-19. Study-wide context: COVID-19 samples collected from the United States, Italy and Spain covered acute and convalescent phases. T cells, B-cell-depleted T cells, or PBMCs supplied cDNA or gDNA.

V gave up 6 bases and J gave up 4 bases, with 12 bases separating them. The V gene's germline CDR1 is MNHEY and CDR2 SVGAGI. CDR3 size: 13 residues. Only in-frame clones appear in the TCRdb table, and some are missing; sequencing was by immunoSEQ multiplex PCR. The sample records under 250,000 clones, 88% being singletons. This chain links TRBV6-5 with TRBJ1-2; D gene ambiguous. The sample taken for sequencing was peripheral blood. This receptor was taken from a woman aged 55-70 years with acute or convalescent COVID-19. CDR3 DNA sequence: TGTGCCAGCAGATCCTACGCAGGCTATGGCTACACCTTC. This codes for CASRSYAGYGYTF.